This T cell receptor (beta chain) was identified during a study of blood T cells in healthy people across ages (dated by TCRdb to the mid-2010s). Regarding the study in general: In model experiments, roughly one uniquely barcoded TCR beta cDNA molecule per two T cells was captured by template switching. The study measured age-related changes in TCR beta repertoire diversity using deep sequencing normalized with unique cDNA molecular identifiers. The donors were split into four age groups: young (average 16 years), middle-aged (about 40), aged (62) and long-lived (over 80). For two donors (one aged 18 to 30 and one aged 80 or older), the study analyzed two additional independent replicas of 1 million unique cDNA reads from the same blood draw.

The approximately 41 donors, aged about 6 to 95 years, were systemically healthy Caucasian individuals from Russia. Each donor gave 8.5 to 10 milliliters of peripheral blood, collected into EDTA-treated Vacutainer tubes. Ficoll-Paque density-gradient centrifugation was used to isolate PBMCs, with at least 7 million per sample. Total RNA, at least 6 micrograms per sample, was extracted from PBMCs with Trizol reagent. The percentages of naive CD45RAhigh/CD27high T cells were determined by flow cytometry on a PBMC aliquot from every donor. Receptor libraries were prepared by 5' RACE. The sequencing machine was an Illumina HiSeq 2500. The second PCR ran for about 7 to 11 cycles and used a J-beta primer mix along with a sample-barcoded 5' primer. Each TCR beta cDNA molecule received a unique molecular identifier from a template-switch 5' adaptor carrying 12 random nucleotides. At least 3 million CDR3-containing paired-end reads were obtained from each sample. The Mint cDNA synthesis kit, primed by a TRBC-specific oligonucleotide, was used to synthesize first-strand cDNA from all RNA. After uracil-DNA glycosylase treatment, a first 18-cycle PCR used universal primers M1SS and BC2_uni_R on all cDNA. On the authors' methods: Each sample was normalized by randomly selecting 1 million high-quality reads, each carrying a distinct molecular identifier. Reads with shared molecular identifiers were discarded instead of being binned into consensus sequences. CDR3 identification, clonotype clustering and error correction used MiTCR with a Q25 quality threshold and the strictest error-elimination algorithm. A nonparametric unseen species model with Euler transformation was used to estimate a lower bound on total TCR beta diversity. The public reads were quality trimmed at Q25 with fastp and then assembled into clones with MiXCR by TCRdb, keeping productive beta chains. Under each unique CDR3 protein, matching rows form one entry showing the most common genes and DNA. These V and J calls are TCRdb output, not the study's own analysis. The sample table shows about 930,000 distinct CDR3 sequences, and almost 30% are seen once. Roughly 10% of the sample goes to the ten largest clones.

This clonotype was counted a few times. Its antigen is not yet known. It has no much larger one-base neighbor in the sample; base qualities were not kept. Broad study findings and their caveats: There was a strong correlation between observed TCR beta diversity and the percentage of naive T cells measured by flow cytometry. Because the CMV infection status of the donors was unknown, age-related changes in expanded clonotypes may potentially have been confounded. Since profiling was done on bulk unsorted PBMCs, naive and antigen-experienced compartments could not be conclusively compared. Total diversity estimates from one million sequenced T cells were considered lower bounds and underestimates. Observed TCR beta diversity per million T cells fell roughly linearly with age, and a significant reduction was already apparent by age roughly 40. Compared with the aged group, more naive CD4+ T cells, fewer expanded clones and increased TCR diversity were shown by the long-lived group, suggesting age selection.

The same specimen was also included in a second study, on T cells of mothers and their children. Taken from the second paper: Donors were nine systemically healthy Caucasian individuals: three mothers and their six children. cDNA synthesis used all of the extracted RNA, with about 1.5 ug of RNA in each 15 ul reaction. In the second PCR, the M1S primer added sample barcodes and 2-4 random nucleotides. Each mother yielded over 10 million TCR beta CDR3 reads and each child some 3 million reads. Thymic selection shapes the output of TCR recombination in a similar way in related and unrelated pairs, and inherited differences have a minor effect. Normalized repertoire overlap was always slightly but never significantly higher in related than unrelated mother-child pairs. No persistent microchimeric T cell clones were found, with a detection sensitivity of approximately 100 clones per million clonotypes. Deep NGS was used in the study to compare the TCR beta repertoires of mothers and children and to look for features that separate related mother-child pairs from unrelated individuals. Mothers averaged about 40 +/- 4 years of age and children averaged about 10 +/- 4 years. Libraries were sequenced on Illumina HiSeq 2000 with 100+100 nt paired-end reads after adapter ligation with NEBNext reagents. Mother and child libraries were prepared a month apart and sequenced in separate runs to prevent cross-contamination. Between about 500,000 and 2,100,000 distinct TCR beta clonotypes were identified per donor. Naive TCR beta clonotypes were estimated from low-frequency clonotypes matched to each donor's FACS-determined naive share, without sorting.

The TCR comes from a woman between 40 and 50 years old in good health. The sample comprised blood.

CDR3 protein: CASSRAVSTDTQYF. The DNA sequence reads TGTGCCAGCAGCCGAGCGGTAAGCACAGATACGCAGTATTTT. This chain joins TRBV7-2 to TRBJ2-3, and possibly TRBD2, on 5 matching bases. The cysteine opens and the phenylalanine closes a CDR3 of 14 amino acids. The sequence is cut down to CDR3 DNA, 42 bases in frame from base 1. Trimming removed 5 bases from V and 0 bases from J, leaving 9 bases between the germline ends. CDR1 and CDR2, looked up from the germline V gene, are SGHTA and FQGNSA.